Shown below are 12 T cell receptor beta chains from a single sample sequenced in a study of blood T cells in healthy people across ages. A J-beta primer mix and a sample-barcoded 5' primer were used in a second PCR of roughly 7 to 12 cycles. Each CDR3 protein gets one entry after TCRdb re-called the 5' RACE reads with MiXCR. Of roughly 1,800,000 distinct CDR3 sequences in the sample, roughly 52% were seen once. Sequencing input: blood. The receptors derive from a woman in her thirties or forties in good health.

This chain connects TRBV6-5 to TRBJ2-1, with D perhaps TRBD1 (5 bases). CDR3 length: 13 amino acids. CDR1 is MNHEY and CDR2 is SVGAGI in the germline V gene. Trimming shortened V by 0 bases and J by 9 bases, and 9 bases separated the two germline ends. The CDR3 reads CASSYSRQIEQFF. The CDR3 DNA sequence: TGTGCCAGCAGTTACTCCCGACAGATTGAGCAGTTCTTC.

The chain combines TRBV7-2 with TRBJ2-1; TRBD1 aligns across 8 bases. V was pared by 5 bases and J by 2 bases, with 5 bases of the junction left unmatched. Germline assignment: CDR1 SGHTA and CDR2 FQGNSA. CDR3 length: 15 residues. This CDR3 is CASSIYRGTYNEQFF. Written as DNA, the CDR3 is TGTGCCAGCAGCATATACAGGGGGACCTACAATGAGCAGTTCTTC.

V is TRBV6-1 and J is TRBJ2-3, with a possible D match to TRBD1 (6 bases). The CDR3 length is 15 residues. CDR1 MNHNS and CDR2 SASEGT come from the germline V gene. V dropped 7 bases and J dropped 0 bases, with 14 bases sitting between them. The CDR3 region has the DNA TGTGCCAGCACATCCGGGACATCTAGCACAGATACGCAGTATTTT. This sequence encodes CASTSGTSSTDTQYF.

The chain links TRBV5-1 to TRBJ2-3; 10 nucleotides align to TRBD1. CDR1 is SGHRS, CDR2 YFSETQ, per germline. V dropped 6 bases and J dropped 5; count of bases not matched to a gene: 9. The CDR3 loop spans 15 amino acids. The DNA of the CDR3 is TGCGCCAGCAACTTTAGGACAGGGGGTGGAGATACGCAGTATTTT. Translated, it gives CASNFRTGGGDTQYF.

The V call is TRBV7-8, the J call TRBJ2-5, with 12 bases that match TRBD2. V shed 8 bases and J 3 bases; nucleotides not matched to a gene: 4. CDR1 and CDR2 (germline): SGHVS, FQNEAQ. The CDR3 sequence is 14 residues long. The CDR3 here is CASSGLAGKETQYF. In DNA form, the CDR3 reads TGTGCCAGCTCTGGACTAGCGGGGAAAGAGACCCAGTACTTC. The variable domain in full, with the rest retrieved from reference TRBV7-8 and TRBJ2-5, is GAGVSQSPRYKVAKRGQDVALRCDPISGHVSLFWYQQALGQGPEFLTYFQNEAQLDKSGLPSDRFFAERPEGSVSTLKIQRTQQEDSAVYLCASSGLAGKETQYFGPGTRLLVL.

The CDR3 is CSARGLAANTGELFF. CDR3 DNA sequence: TGCAGTGCTAGAGGACTAGCGGCGAACACCGGGGAGCTGTTTTTT. The rearrangement joins TRBV20-1 to TRBJ2-2, with 9 bases that match TRBD2. Germline CDR1 and CDR2: DFQATT and SNEGSKA (reference sequence). This CDR3 has 15 residues. V gave up 1 base and J gave up 0 bases; unmatched junction bases: 0.

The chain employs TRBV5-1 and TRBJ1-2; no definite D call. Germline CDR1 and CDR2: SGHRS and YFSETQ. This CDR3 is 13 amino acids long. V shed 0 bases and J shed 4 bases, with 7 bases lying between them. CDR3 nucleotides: TGCGCCAGCAGCTTGGAGGCCCTCTATGGCTACACCTTC. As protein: CASSLEALYGYTF.

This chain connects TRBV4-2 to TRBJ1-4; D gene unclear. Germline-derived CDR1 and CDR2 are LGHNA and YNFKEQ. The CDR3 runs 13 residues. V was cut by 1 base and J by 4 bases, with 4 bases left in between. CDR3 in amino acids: CASSQGGNEKLFF. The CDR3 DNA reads TGTGCCAGCAGCCAAGGAGGTAATGAAAAACTGTTTTTT.

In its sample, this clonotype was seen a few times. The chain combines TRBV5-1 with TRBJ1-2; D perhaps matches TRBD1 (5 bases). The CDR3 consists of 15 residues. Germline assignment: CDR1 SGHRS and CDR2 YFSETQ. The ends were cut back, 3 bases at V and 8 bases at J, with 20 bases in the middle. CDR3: CASSWGLTGSLGYTF. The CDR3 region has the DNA TGCGCCAGCAGCTGGGGATTAACAGGATCTCTCGGCTACACCTTC.

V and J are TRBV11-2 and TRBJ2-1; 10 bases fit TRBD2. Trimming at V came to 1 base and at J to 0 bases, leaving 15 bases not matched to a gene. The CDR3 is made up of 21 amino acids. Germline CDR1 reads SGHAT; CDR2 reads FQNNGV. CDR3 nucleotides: TGTGCCAGCAGCTTAGGCCCCAGGGGTCTAGCGGGGGATTCCTCCTACAATGAGCAGTTCTTC. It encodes CASSLGPRGLAGDSSYNEQFF.

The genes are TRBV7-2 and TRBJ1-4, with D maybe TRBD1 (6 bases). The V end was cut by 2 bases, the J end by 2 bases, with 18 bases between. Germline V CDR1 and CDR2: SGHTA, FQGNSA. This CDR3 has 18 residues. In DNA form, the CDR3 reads TGTGCCAGCAGCTTAAATTCTGGGGGGCGATGGACTAATGAAAAACTGTTTTTT. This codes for CASSLNSGGRWTNEKLFF. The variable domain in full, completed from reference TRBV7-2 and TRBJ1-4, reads GAGVSQSPSNKVTEKGKDVELRCDPISGHTALYWYRQSLGQGLEFLIYFQGNSAPDKSGLPSDRFSAERTGGSVSTLTIQRTQQEDSAVYLCASSLNSGGRWTNEKLFFGSGTQLSVL.

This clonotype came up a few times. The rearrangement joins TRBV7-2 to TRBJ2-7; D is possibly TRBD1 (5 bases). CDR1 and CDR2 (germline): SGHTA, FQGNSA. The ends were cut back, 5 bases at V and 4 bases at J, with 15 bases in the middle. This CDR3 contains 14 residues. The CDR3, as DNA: TGTGCCAGCAGCCCCCGTCTGGGGCAATACGAGCAGTACTTC. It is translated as CASSPRLGQYEQYF.